This paragraph reports one T cell receptor beta chain. This entry is derived from a study of control samples from healthy donors and cancer patients. CDR1 MDHEN and CDR2 SYDVKM come from the germline V gene. The germline V and J ends were trimmed by 6 bases and 4 bases, with 12 bases remaining between them. The CDR3 runs to 13 residues. Assay: immunoSEQ multiplex PCR; the TCRdb copy retains only in-frame clones and omits some. The data show some 54,000 clones, 95% to 97% seen once. The source of this sequence is a woman aged 25 to 39 in good health. Sequencing was carried out using blood. The genes are TRBV28 and TRBJ1-1, with D unresolved. CDR3 sequence: CASREGVGTEAFF. The CDR3 DNA reads TGTGCCAGCAGGGAGGGCGTTGGCACTGAAGCTTTCTTT.